The 15 T cell receptor beta chains presented below share a single source sample, sequenced in a study of CD8 T cells in Susac syndrome. The RNA input was roughly 0.45 to 1 ug, and it was reverse transcribed with random hexamers. One entry per CDR3 protein, called by TCRdb with MiXCR from the immunoSEQ multiplex PCR reads. The sample includes 180,000 or so distinct CDR3 sequences, around 94% of them seen just once. The sample comprised CD4+ T cells from PBMCs. Every receptor here comes from a human donor in good health.

The V and J genes are TRBV4-2 and TRBJ1-2; D perhaps matches TRBD1 (5 bases). The V gene lost 0 bases and the J gene lost 4 bases, with 9 bases spanning the gap. This CDR3 is 14 amino acids long. Germline lookup yields CDR1 LGHNA and CDR2 YNFKEQ. CDR3 sequence (DNA): TGTGCCAGCAGCCAAGAGCAGGGTGCCTATGGCTACACCTTC. Translation: CASSQEQGAYGYTF.

V is TRBV7-9 and J is TRBJ1-4, with 10 positions matching TRBD1. CDR1 is SEHNR and CDR2 is FQNEAQ in the germline V gene (reference sequence). The CDR3 runs 15 residues. The trim removed 3 bases at V and 8 bases at J, leaving 6 bases unmatched. For the CDR3, the DNA is TGTGCCAGCAGCTTCCCCGGGACAGGGGTCGAAAAACTGTTTTTT. Protein sequence: CASSFPGTGVEKLFF.

This clonotype showed up just a few times. The rearrangement uses TRBV29-1 and TRBJ1-2, with D possibly being TRBD1 (6 bases). The CDR3 extends over 14 amino acids. CDR1 is SQVTM and CDR2 is ANQGSEA in the germline V gene. V was clipped by 2 bases and J by 5 bases, with 15 bases between them. CDR3 protein: CSVEWRTAGYGYTF. As DNA, the CDR3 is TGCAGCGTTGAATGGAGGACAGCCGGGTATGGCTACACCTTC.

The rearrangement uses TRBV9 and TRBJ1-2, with TRBD1 matching over 7 bases. The CDR3 sequence is 16 residues long. The V segment lost 4 bases and the J segment 2 bases; nucleotides outside the gene matches: 11. Germline V lookup: CDR1 SGDLS, CDR2 YYNGEE. DNA of the CDR3: TGTGCCAGCAGCCGGGACAGCAATTACGGAAACTATGGCTACACCTTC. Amino acids: CASSRDSNYGNYGYTF.

The gene calls are TRBV3-1 and TRBJ2-6; D call uncertain. Germline CDR1 and CDR2: LGHDT and YNNKEL (reference sequence). There are 16 residues in the CDR3. Trimming left V 1 base short and J 0 bases short, with 7 bases between. CDR3 bases: TGTGCCAGCAGCCAAGCACTTACCTCTGGGGCCAACGTCCTGACTTTC. This codes for CASSQALTSGANVLTF.

This clonotype was detected once. The rearrangement joins TRBV7-2 to TRBJ1-1; D might be TRBD1 (5 bases). Per the germline V gene, CDR1 is SGHTA and CDR2 is FQGNSA. The length of the CDR3 is 14 residues. V was pared by 3 bases and J by 1 base, with 9 bases between. The CDR3 here is CASSFNRRNTEAFF. In DNA, the CDR3 is TGTGCCAGCAGCTTCAACAGGAGGAACACTGAAGCTTTCTTT. Supplemented by reference TRBV7-2 and TRBJ1-1, the full variable domain reads GAGVSQSPSNKVTEKGKDVELRCDPISGHTALYWYRQSLGQGLEFLIYFQGNSAPDKSGLPSDRFSAERTGGSVSTLTIQRTQQEDSAVYLCASSFNRRNTEAFFGQGTRLTVV.

This rearrangement joins TRBV20-1 to TRBJ1-2; D remains unclear. Germline CDR1 is DFQATT and CDR2 is SNEGSKA (reference sequence). This CDR3 spans 12 amino acids. Trimming removed 2 bases at V and 7 bases at J, with 11 bases between. The CDR3 protein is CSARIGQTGYTF. The CDR3 DNA is TGCAGTGCTAGAATCGGGCAGACTGGCTACACCTTC.

The chain employs TRBV28 and TRBJ2-3, with a possible D match to TRBD2 (7 bases). Germline CDR1 MDHEN, CDR2 SYDVKM. This CDR3 region has 13 residues. Trimming left V 5 bases short and J 6 bases short, with 12 bases between. The CDR3 DNA reads TGTGCCAGCAGTAGAGGGGGGGGCGATACGCAGTATTTT. Translated: CASSRGGGDTQYF.

The genes are TRBV12-3 or TRBV12-4 and TRBJ2-5, with 7 bases matching TRBD1. The CDR3 length is 14 residues. V lost 5 bases, J lost 5 bases, and 8 bases stayed unmatched. CDR3 loop: CASSPGGRRETQYF. DNA of the CDR3: TGTGCCAGCAGTCCAGGGGGTAGAAGGGAGACCCAGTACTTC.

This chain connects TRBV6-2 or TRBV6-3 to TRBJ2-7, with a tentative D call TRBD2 (6 bases). This CDR3 contains 13 residues. Germline V gene data show CDR1 as MNHEY and CDR2 as SVGEGT. Trimming took 6 bases from V and 7 from J, leaving 16 bases between them. This chain's CDR3 is CASRNGHREEQYF. CDR3 coding DNA: TGTGCCAGCAGGAATGGACATCGGGAGGAGCAGTACTTC.

V is TRBV30 and J is TRBJ2-5; D gene uncertain. The V gene lost 5 bases and the J gene lost 4 bases, with 8 bases spanning the gap. The germline CDR1 and CDR2 sequences are GTSNPN and SVGIG (reference sequence). The CDR3 is made up of 11 amino acids. The CDR3 protein is CAWGPGETQYF. CDR3 bases: TGTGCCTGGGGACCGGGAGAGACCCAGTACTTC. Filled out from reference TRBV30 and TRBJ2-5, the complete variable domain reads SQTIHQWPATLVQPVGSPLSLECTVEGTSNPNLYWYRQAAGRGLQLLFYSVGIGQISSEVPQNLSASRPQDRQFILSSKKLLLSDSGFYLCAWGPGETQYFGPGTRLLVL.

A single count supports this clonotype. The CDR3 sequence is CASTLQGTVSGNTIYF. The CDR3 nucleotides read TGTGCCAGCACCCTTCAAGGGACAGTCTCTGGAAACACCATATATTTT. The V and J genes are TRBV3-1 and TRBJ1-3; TRBD1 agrees at 7 bases. Germline V gene lookup returns CDR1 LGHDT and CDR2 YNNKEL (reference sequence). The CDR3 has 16 amino acids. The trim removed 7 bases at V and 0 bases at J, leaving 9 bases unmatched.

The chain couples TRBV6-1 to TRBJ2-7, with 9 bases aligning to TRBD2. This CDR3 region has 17 residues. Germline CDR1 and CDR2: MNHNS and SASEGT. V was clipped by 6 bases and J by 0 bases; unmatched bases: 12. CDR3 loop: CASSLSGASGDSYEQYF. CDR3 DNA: TGTGCCAGCAGCTTAAGCGGGGCTAGCGGGGACTCCTACGAGCAGTACTTC.

V gene TRBV30 combines with J gene TRBJ1-1; D unresolved. This CDR3 is built from 14 residues. Germline-derived CDR1 and CDR2 are GTSNPN and SVGIG (reference sequence). The V and J ends lost 0 bases and 5 bases respectively, with 13 bases between them. This chain's CDR3 is CAWSVQGLGTEAFF. The DNA for the CDR3 is TGTGCCTGGAGTGTACAAGGGTTGGGTACTGAAGCTTTCTTT.

CDR3 amino acids: CSVEDLLTGGYGYTF. In DNA form, the CDR3 reads TGCAGCGTTGAAGATCTTTTGACAGGGGGCTATGGCTACACCTTC. V usage is TRBV29-1 and J usage is TRBJ1-2; 9 nucleotides align to TRBD1. V trimming: 0 bases; J trimming: 4 bases; junction bases outside the gene matches: 6. There are 15 residues in the CDR3. Germline CDR1 reads SQVTM; CDR2 reads ANQGSEA.